This T cell receptor beta chain was retrieved from a study of CD8 T cells in ankylosing spondylitis (dated by TCRdb to about 2017). The study in broad terms: To find TCR variants linked to disease, the study profiled T cell receptor beta repertoires in ankylosing spondylitis patients and healthy donors. The full study cohort was made up of 25 ankylosing spondylitis patients and roughly 100 healthy donors. Samples of peripheral blood were taken, and for ankylosing spondylitis patients, synovial fluid was collected as well. Overall results and qualifications from the work: Some TCR beta motif variants had previously been reported in synovial fluid and blood of reactive arthritis patients, which suggested common disease-initiation mechanisms. The disease-linked clones were reported as significantly enriched in matched synovial fluid samples from ankylosing spondylitis patients. A CD8+ phenotype was shown by the disease-linked clones, which were found at relatively low frequencies in peripheral blood. Blood from ankylosing spondylitis patients appeared to be characterized by a TCR beta motif made up of under ten highly homologous amino acid variants.

Ten or more counts support this clonotype. Its binding antigen is unknown. No clone much larger than this one lies a single base away; base qualities are absent. The reads were generated on an Illumina HiSeq 2500. Quantitative 5'-RACE with molecular barcodes was used to prepare TCR beta libraries. As for the original processing: To identify disease-linked TCR variants, a new computational method was used, one built on a probabilistic model of VDJ rearrangement. TCRdb ran its own pipeline on the public reads, namely fastp trimming at Q25 and MiXCR clone calling, and kept in-frame beta chains. Rows matching on CDR3 protein sequence are summarized as one entry with the most common DNA and genes. The V and J calls here are based on TCRdb, not the publication. The sample table lists more than 300,000 distinct CDR3 sequences, 11% of them with a count of one. More than 7% of the sample comes from the top ten.

From cysteine to phenylalanine, the CDR3 is 16 amino acids long. This entry keeps only the CDR3 DNA: 48 bases, framed from base 1. The junction shows trimming of 1 base on V and 3 bases on J, and the gene matches do not reach 6 bases of it. The germline V gene yields SGHTA for CDR1 and FQGNSA for CDR2. The source of this sequence is a female donor with ankylosing spondylitis or in good health (not recorded which). The V gene is TRBV7-2 and the J gene is TRBJ1-5; TRBD1 lines up with 7 middle nucleotides. Sequencing input: blood, either unsorted or a sorted T cell fraction (not recorded which). The DNA sequence is as follows: TGTGCCAGCAGCTTAGTGGGACAGAGCTTCAATCAGCCCCAGCATTTT. The translation is CASSLVGQSFNQPQHF.